Listed below are T cell receptor beta chains from one sample, sequenced in a study of T cell responses to AZD1222 COVID-19 vaccine. This table comes from immunoSEQ multiplex PCR, and its TCRdb copy is limited to in-frame clones, with some not included. The sample yields under 200,000 clones, around 95% seen once. Sequencing used peripheral blood, obtained on day 0 of AZD1222 vaccination. These receptors came from an adult in good health. Each CDR3 is given with its conserved first and last residue. Each record gives: V gene, J gene, D gene, clone size, CDR3 DNA, CDR3 protein. A D gene is named only where the DNA matches it firmly. Size values are once, few and many counts, or a class for expanded clones, and some rows have none.

TRBV27,TRBJ1-2,NA,NA,TGTGCCAGCAGTCCTCGTGGGCGGAACTATGGCTACACCTTC,CASSPRGRNYGYTF
TRBV27,TRBJ2-1,NA,NA,TGTGCCAGCAGTTTACTCGGGAGTAATCGGAATGAGCAGTTCTTC,CASSLLGSNRNEQFF
TRBV5-1,TRBJ2-7,NA,once,TGCGCCAGCAGCTGGGGTCCTTCGGGGGTAGGGAACGAGCAGTACTTC,CASSWGPSGVGNEQYF
TRBV2,TRBJ1-1,NA,NA,TGTGCCAGCAGTCAGGGGATCCAGACTGAAGCTTTCTTT,CASSQGIQTEAFF
TRBV13,TRBJ1-4,NA,NA,TGTGCCAGCAGCTTATTGGGCTCTGATGAAAAACTGTTTTTT,CASSLLGSDEKLFF
TRBV7-9,TRBJ2-5,TRBD2,NA,TGTGCCAGCAGCCTCGGACTAGCCGGGAGGCAAGAGACCCAGTACTTC,CASSLGLAGRQETQYF
TRBV3-1/TRBV3-2,TRBJ1-3,TRBD1,few,TGTGCCAGCAGCCTCCAGAGAGGGGGCTTTGGAAACACCATATATTTT,CASSLQRGGFGNTIYF
TRBV9,TRBJ1-1,TRBD1,NA,TGTGCCAGCAGCGCCCGGACAGGGGTGAGTAGCACTGAAGCTTTCTTT,CASSARTGVSSTEAFF
TRBV18,TRBJ1-1,NA,NA,TGTGCCAGCTCTCTCGGAGGGACCGGCACTGAAGCTTTCTTT,CASSLGGTGTEAFF
TRBV7-2,TRBJ1-1,NA,NA,TGTGCCAGCAGCTTAGGTAGCGAGAACACTGAAGCTTTCTTT,CASSLGSENTEAFF
TRBV30,TRBJ2-7,TRBD2,NA,TGTGCCTGCATGACTAGCGGGGGGGGGTACGAGCAGTACTTC,CACMTSGGGYEQYF
TRBV6-4,TRBJ1-1,TRBD1,NA,TGTGCCAGCAGTGACTCGATAAGGGGGCACACTGAAGCTTTCTTT,CASSDSIRGHTEAFF
TRBV6-5,TRBJ2-3,TRBD2,NA,TGTGCCAGCAGTTACTCGACTAGCGGGAGGACAGATACGCAGTATTTT,CASSYSTSGRTDTQYF
TRBV5-1,TRBJ1-1,NA,NA,TGCGCCAGCAGCTTGGGGCCGGGGGTCACTGAAGCTTTCTTT,CASSLGPGVTEAFF
TRBV4-1,TRBJ1-2,TRBD1,once,TGCGCCAGCAGTCTACAGGGGGCTAGTGGCTACACCTTC,CASSLQGASGYTF
TRBV6-5,TRBJ2-7,NA,NA,TGTGCCAGCAGTTACTCGATGGGGGAGCAGTACTTC,CASSYSMGEQYF
TRBV25-1,TRBJ1-2,NA,NA,TGTGCCAGCAGTGGAGGGAAGGGTGGCTACACCTTC,CASSGGKGGYTF
TRBV2,TRBJ1-2,NA,NA,TGTGCCAGCAGTGGAACGACAGTGACGGACGGCTACACCTTC,CASSGTTVTDGYTF
TRBV6-6,TRBJ1-5,NA,NA,TGTGCCAGCAGTACACTTGATAGCAATCAGCCCCAGCATTTT,CASSTLDSNQPQHF
TRBV7-8,TRBJ2-2,NA,NA,TGTGCCAGCAGCTTAGTGGGGAGACGGGAGCTGTTTTTT,CASSLVGRRELFF
TRBV30,TRBJ2-7,NA,NA,TGTGCCCTACAATTGGACGGCCCGGGGTACTTC,CALQLDGPGYF
TRBV3-1/TRBV3-2,TRBJ2-1,NA,NA,TGTGCCAGCAGCCTCGGGGAAAACAATGAGCAGTTCTTC,CASSLGENNEQFF
TRBV5-1,TRBJ1-6,NA,NA,TGCGCCAGCAGCTTAAACAAGAATTCACCCCTCCACTTT,CASSLNKNSPLHF
TRBV28,TRBJ2-7,NA,once,TGTGCCAGCAGCCCTAAAGGGCTTTGGTTCTCCTACGAGCAGTACTTC,CASSPKGLWFSYEQYF
TRBV3-1/TRBV3-2,TRBJ1-1,NA,NA,TGTGCCAGCAGCCCGACAGACACTGAAGCTTTCTTT,CASSPTDTEAFF
TRBV25-1,TRBJ1-6,NA,NA,TGTGCCACCTCCTCAGGGGATTATTCACCCCTCCACTTT,CATSSGDYSPLHF
TRBV20-1,TRBJ1-2,NA,NA,TGCAGTGCCGGGGACGATTTTGACTACACCTTC,CSAGDDFDYTF
TRBV2,TRBJ2-1,TRBD2,NA,TGTGCCAGCCATGGGACTAGCGGGAGAGGCTACAATGAGCAGTTCTTC,CASHGTSGRGYNEQFF